This T cell receptor (beta chain) emerged from a study of blood T cells in healthy people across ages. Study-wide points: While age rose, TCR beta diversity per million T cells dropped in a roughly linear way.

This clonotype was detected a few times. Its target is unknown. The authors ran a second PCR of 7 to 11 cycles using a sample-barcoded 5' primer and a J-beta primer mix. TCRdb processed the 5' RACE reads anew with MiXCR; each CDR3 protein has one entry. The data show some 1.5 million distinct CDR3 sequences, with 25% to 30% seen just once and 6.5% to 8.5% held by the top ten. V lost 8 bases and J lost 1, with 10 bases in between. The CDR3 contains 13 residues. This TCR derives from a woman in her thirties in good health. The chain has TRBV12-3 or TRBV12-4 and TRBJ2-3; no clear D gene. Sequenced input: blood. CDR3 sequence (DNA): TGTGCCAGCGTCATGTGGGGCACAGATACGCAGTATTTT. As protein: CASVMWGTDTQYF.